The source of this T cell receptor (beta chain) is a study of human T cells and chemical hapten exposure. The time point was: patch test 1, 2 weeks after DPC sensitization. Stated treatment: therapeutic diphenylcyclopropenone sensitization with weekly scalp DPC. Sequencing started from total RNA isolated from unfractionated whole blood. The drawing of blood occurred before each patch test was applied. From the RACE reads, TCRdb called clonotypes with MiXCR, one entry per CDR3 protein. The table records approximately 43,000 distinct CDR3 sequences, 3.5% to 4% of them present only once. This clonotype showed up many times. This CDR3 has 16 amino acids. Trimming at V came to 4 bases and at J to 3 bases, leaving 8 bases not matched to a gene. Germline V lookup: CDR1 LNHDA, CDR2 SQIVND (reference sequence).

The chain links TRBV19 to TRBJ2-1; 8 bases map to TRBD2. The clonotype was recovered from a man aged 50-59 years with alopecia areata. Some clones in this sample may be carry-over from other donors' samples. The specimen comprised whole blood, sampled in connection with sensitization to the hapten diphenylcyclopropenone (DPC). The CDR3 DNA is TGTGCCAGTAGTAGCAGCGGGAGTCTGGTCTACAATGAGCAGTTCTTC. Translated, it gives CASSSSGSLVYNEQFF.